These 12 T cell receptor beta chains originate from one sample sequenced in a study of radiation and T cells in renal cell carcinoma (dated by TCRdb to 2018 to 2021). Library generation was performed with the immunoSEQ multiplex PCR assay. Entries here come from immuneACCESS through TCRdb and include only in-frame sequences with V and J called. Some clones fail to appear in such tables; in the studies checked, an unresolved V gene covers under half of the shortfall, and the cause of the remainder is unknown. This sample has approximately 100,000 clones in its table, and around 88% of those were observed once. The leading ten clones occupy 7.5% to 8.5% of the sample. Interpreted using the paper, the time point label stands for: baseline pretreatment blood. Explained via the paper, the treatment or condition label denotes: 15 Gy SBRT to primary tumor, nephrectomy 4 weeks later. This sample comprised blood, obtained from a patient whose treatment included radiotherapy and nephrectomy. All receptors come from a man aged 50-59 years with renal cell carcinoma.

The V call is TRBV10-1, the J call TRBJ1-1; D gene unclear. The germline gives CDR1 WNHNN, CDR2 SYGVQD (reference sequence). The CDR3 extends over 12 amino acids. V lost 3 bases and J lost 5, with 7 bases in between. CDR3: CASSERETEAFF. The CDR3 DNA reads as TGCGCCAGCAGTGAACGGGAAACTGAAGCTTTCTTT.

This sequence joins TRBV19 and TRBJ2-7; no clear D. The CDR3 is 13 residues long. Germline V gene lookup returns CDR1 LNHDA and CDR2 SQIVND (reference sequence). Trimming stripped 5 bases from V and 1 base from J, with 9 bases between. CDR3: CASSARNSYEQYF. The CDR3 coding sequence is TGTGCCAGTAGTGCTAGGAATTCCTACGAGCAGTACTTC.

The chain joins TRBV9 to TRBJ2-2; D not resolved. This CDR3 comprises 13 residues. CDR1 and CDR2 from the germline V gene are SGDLS and YYNGEE. V lost 0 bases, J lost 5 bases, and 5 bases lay in between. CDR3 coding DNA: TGTGCCAGCAGCGTAGCGGATACCGGGGAGCTGTTTTTT. It translates to CASSVADTGELFF. Full variable domain (remainder filled in from reference TRBV9 and TRBJ2-2): DSGVTQTPKHLITATGQRVTLRCSPRSGDLSVYWYQQSLDQGLQFLIQYYNGEERAKGNILERFSAQQFPDLHSELNLSSLELGDSALYFCASSVADTGELFFGEGSRLTVL.

The chain combines TRBV19 with TRBJ1-2, with 7 bases aligning to TRBD1. The CDR3 has 16 amino acids. Germline-derived CDR1 and CDR2 are LNHDA and SQIVND (reference sequence). With V trimmed by 0 bases and J by 1 base, 5 bases remained unmatched. The CDR3 DNA reads TGTGCCAGTAGTATAGATGGAGGGGGCAATAACTATGGCTACACCTTC. Translation: CASSIDGGGNNYGYTF.

V gene TRBV30 combines with J gene TRBJ1-5; D possibly corresponds to TRBD1 (5 bases). Germline CDR1 and CDR2: GTSNPN and SVGIG (reference sequence). The CDR3 has 17 residues. The V and J ends lost 2 bases and 6 bases respectively, with 23 bases between them. In nucleotides, the CDR3 is TGTGCCTGGAGTTCTTGGGCGCAGGGACTTATCTCTCAGCCCCAGCATTTT. Translating gives CAWSSWAQGLISQPQHF.

The chain recombines TRBV6-1 with TRBJ1-6; TRBD1 might be the D (6 bases). The V end was cut by 4 bases, the J end by 6 bases, with 10 bases between. Germline V lookup: CDR1 MNHNS, CDR2 SASEGT. The CDR3 runs to 14 residues. The CDR3 is CASSGGRINSPLHF. The CDR3 bases are TGTGCCAGCAGTGGGGGGCGGATTAATTCACCCCTCCACTTT.

The V call is TRBV18, the J call TRBJ2-5, with 7 bases identical to TRBD2. The V gene end was trimmed by 2 bases and the J gene end by 5 bases; junction bases not matched to a gene: 17. The CDR3 covers 18 residues. CDR1 and CDR2 (germline): KGHSH, LQKENI. This CDR3 is CASSPIWRERLSQETQYF. CDR3 DNA: TGTGCCAGCTCACCAATCTGGCGGGAGAGACTCTCACAGGAGACCCAGTACTTC. The entire variable domain, with the rest obtained from reference TRBV18 and TRBJ2-5, is as follows: NAGVMQNPRHLVRRRGQEARLRCSPMKGHSHVYWYRQLPEEGLKFMVYLQKENIIDESGMPKERFSAEFPKEGPSILRIQQVVRGDSAAYFCASSPIWRERLSQETQYFGPGTRLLVL.

The chain is built from TRBV5-1 and TRBJ2-7; D is possibly TRBD1 or TRBD2 (5 bases each). V gave up 0 bases and J gave up 4 bases, with 14 bases separating them. The germline CDR1 and CDR2 sequences are SGHRS and YFSETQ. This CDR3 contains 15 residues. CDR3 bases: TGCGCCAGCAGCTTGGAGGGGTCTAGCAAGTACGAGCAGTACTTC. Translating gives CASSLEGSSKYEQYF. Looking up the rest from reference TRBV5-1 and TRBJ2-7 gives the full variable domain: KAGVTQTPRYLIKTRGQQVTLSCSPISGHRSVSWYQQTPGQGLQFLFEYFSETQRNKGNFPGRFSGRQFSNSRSEMNVSTLELGDSALYLCASSLEGSSKYEQYFGPGTRLTVT.

The chain uses TRBV7-9 and TRBJ1-5; 7 nucleotides agree with TRBD1. Germline V gives CDR1 SEHNR, CDR2 FQNEAQ (reference sequence). With V trimmed by 4 bases and J by 7 bases, 7 bases remained unmatched. The CDR3 spans 14 residues. DNA of the CDR3: TGTGCCAGCAGCTCGAACACAGGGGCCCAGCCCCAGCATTTT. It yields the protein CASSSNTGAQPQHF. The full variable domain, in which reference TRBV7-9 and TRBJ1-5 provide the parts outside the CDR3, is DTGVSQNPRHKITKRGQNVTFRCDPISEHNRLYWYRQTLGQGPEFLTYFQNEAQLEKSRLLSDRFSAERPKGSFSTLEIQRTEQGDSAMYLCASSSNTGAQPQHFGDGTRLSIL.

The chain couples TRBV5-1 to TRBJ1-1; TRBD1 might be the D (6 bases). The V end lost 1 base, the J end lost 1 base, and 11 bases lay between the germline ends. Germline V gene sequence: CDR1 SGHRS, CDR2 YFSETQ. The CDR3 is made up of 15 amino acids. CDR3 sequence (DNA): TGCGCCAGCAGCTTGCAGGGGCGAGGGAACACTGAAGCTTTCTTT. Translation gives CASSLQGRGNTEAFF.

This clone was seen only once. V gene TRBV7-9 combines with J gene TRBJ1-3; no definite D call. Germline-derived CDR1 and CDR2 are SEHNR and FQNEAQ (reference sequence). CDR3 size: 16 residues. Trimming took off 3 bases at V and 0 bases at J, with 12 bases between the two ends. CDR3 sequence reads: CASSFLQSLSGNTIYF. DNA for the CDR3: TGTGCCAGCAGCTTTCTCCAGTCACTCTCTGGAAACACCATATATTTT.

About this clone itself: Other DNA sequences in this sample translate to the same CDR3. This chain uses TRBV18 with TRBJ2-7; 8 nucleotides line up with TRBD1. CDR3 length equals 15 residues. J was trimmed by 2 bases and V by 0 bases; bases with no gene match: 3. Germline lookup yields CDR1 KGHSH and CDR2 LQKENI. In nucleotides, the CDR3 is TGTGCCAGCTCACCACCTGGACAGGGAGCCTACGAGCAGTACTTC. Protein product: CASSPPGQGAYEQYF.